Below, 5 T cell receptor beta chains from the same sample are listed, as sequenced in a study of blood T cell repertoires in COVID-19. Sequencing was performed with immunoSEQ multiplex PCR; in TCRdb, only in-frame clones are kept and a portion is missing. The profile shows 40,000 to 60,000 clones, over 85% of them singletons. The sequenced material came from peripheral blood. These receptors all stem from a man between 60 and 75 years old with COVID-19, enrolled during active disease.

The J gene is TRBJ1-4, the V gene TRBV7-2; 11 nucleotides match TRBD1. J gave up 2 bases and V 5 bases, and 4 bases lay outside the gene matches. The length of the CDR3 is 16 residues. CDR1 is SGHTA, CDR2 FQGNSA, per germline. In DNA form, the CDR3 reads TGTGCCAGCAGCCTGGACAGGGGGCGGACTAATGAAAAACTGTTTTTT. Its protein is CASSLDRGRTNEKLFF. The full variable domain, in which reference TRBV7-2 and TRBJ1-4 provide the parts outside the CDR3, is GAGVSQSPSNKVTEKGKDVELRCDPISGHTALYWYRQSLGQGLEFLIYFQGNSAPDKSGLPSDRFSAERTGGSVSTLTIQRTQQEDSAVYLCASSLDRGRTNEKLFFGSGTQLSVL.

The rearrangement links TRBV12-5 to TRBJ2-3, with 10 bases matching TRBD2. This CDR3 contains 17 residues. Per germline, CDR1 LGHNT and CDR2 FRNRAP. The junction had 7 bases not matched to a gene; V was cut back by 2 bases and J by 2 bases. CDR3 nucleotides: TGTGCTAGTGGTTTGTATGCTAGCGGGGGACCCACAGATACGCAGTATTTT. Its translation is CASGLYASGGPTDTQYF.

The chain joins TRBV10-1 to TRBJ2-2; D is unclear. CDR1 is WNHNN and CDR2 is SYGVQD in the germline V gene (reference sequence). V lost 3 bases to trimming and J lost 0 bases, with 5 bases between them. This CDR3 is 14 amino acids long. CDR3 sequence: CASSDQTNTGELFF. As DNA, the CDR3 is TGCGCCAGCAGTGACCAGACGAACACCGGGGAGCTGTTTTTT.

This rearrangement joins TRBV6-5 to TRBJ1-4; TRBD1 matches 8 bases. Germline assignment: CDR1 MNHEY and CDR2 SVGAGI. CDR3 length: 15 residues. V shed 2 bases, J shed 5 bases, and the junction held 4 bases outside the gene matches. In DNA form, the CDR3 reads TGTGCCAGCAGTTACGGACAGGGCATCAATGAAAAACTGTTTTTT. Translated, it gives CASSYGQGINEKLFF.

This rearrangement joins TRBV9 to TRBJ1-3; TRBD1 agrees at 7 bases. The germline V gene encodes CDR1 SGDLS and CDR2 YYNGEE. J lost 2 bases, V lost 5 bases, and 7 bases had no gene match. The CDR3 extends over 15 amino acids. The CDR3 sequence: CASSIGQGAGNTIYF. CDR3 nucleotides: TGTGCCAGCAGTATCGGGCAGGGGGCTGGAAACACCATATATTTT.